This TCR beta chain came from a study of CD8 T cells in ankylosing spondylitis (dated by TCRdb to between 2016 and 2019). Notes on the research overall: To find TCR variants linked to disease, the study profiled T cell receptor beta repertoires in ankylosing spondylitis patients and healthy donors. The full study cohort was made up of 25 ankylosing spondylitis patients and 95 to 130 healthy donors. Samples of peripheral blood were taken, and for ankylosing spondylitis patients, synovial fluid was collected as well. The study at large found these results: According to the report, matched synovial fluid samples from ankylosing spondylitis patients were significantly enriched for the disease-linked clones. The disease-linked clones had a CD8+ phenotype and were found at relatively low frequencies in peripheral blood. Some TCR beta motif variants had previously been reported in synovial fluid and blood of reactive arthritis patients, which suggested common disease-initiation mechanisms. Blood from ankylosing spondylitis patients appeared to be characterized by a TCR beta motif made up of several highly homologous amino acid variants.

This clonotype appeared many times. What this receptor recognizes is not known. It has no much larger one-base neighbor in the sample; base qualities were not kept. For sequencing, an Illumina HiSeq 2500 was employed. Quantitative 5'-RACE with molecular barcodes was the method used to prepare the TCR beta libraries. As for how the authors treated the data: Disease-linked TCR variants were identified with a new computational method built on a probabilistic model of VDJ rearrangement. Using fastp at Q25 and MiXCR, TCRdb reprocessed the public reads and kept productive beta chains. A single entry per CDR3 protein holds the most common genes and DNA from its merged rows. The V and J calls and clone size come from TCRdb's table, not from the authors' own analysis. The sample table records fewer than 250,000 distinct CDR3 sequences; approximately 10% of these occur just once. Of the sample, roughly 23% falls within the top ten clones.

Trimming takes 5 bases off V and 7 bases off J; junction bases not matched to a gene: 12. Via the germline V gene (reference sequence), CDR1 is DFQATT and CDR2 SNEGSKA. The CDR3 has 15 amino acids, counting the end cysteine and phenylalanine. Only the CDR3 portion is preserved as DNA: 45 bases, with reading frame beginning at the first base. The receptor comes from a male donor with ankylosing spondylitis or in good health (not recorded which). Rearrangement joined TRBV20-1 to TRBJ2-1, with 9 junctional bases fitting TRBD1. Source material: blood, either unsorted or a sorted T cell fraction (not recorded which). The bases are TGCAGTGCTGAGGGACAGGGCGTATGGGAGAATGAGCAGTTCTTC. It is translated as CSAEGQGVWENEQFF.